This T cell receptor beta chain was sequenced for a study of T cell repertoires in cytomegalovirus infection. Germline CDR1 and CDR2: SGHAT and FQNNGV. The CDR3 is made up of 12 amino acids, end residues included. TCRdb re-called the reads through MiXCR, storing one row per CDR3 protein. The data contain about 190,000 distinct CDR3 sequences, roughly 27% of them seen just once; the ten biggest clones take up roughly 32%. As to this clonotype: No DNA is shown, since the ends of the CDR3 on it are uncertain; the CDR3 is the one TCRdb lists.

Sequenced: PBMCs. The receptor was isolated from a human donor in good health (CMV status not recorded). Some clones in this sample may be carry-over from other donors' samples. V usage is TRBV11-2 and J usage is TRBJ2-7; TRBD1 is the table's D call, not checked against the DNA. CDR3 region: CASSFGTGTGDF.